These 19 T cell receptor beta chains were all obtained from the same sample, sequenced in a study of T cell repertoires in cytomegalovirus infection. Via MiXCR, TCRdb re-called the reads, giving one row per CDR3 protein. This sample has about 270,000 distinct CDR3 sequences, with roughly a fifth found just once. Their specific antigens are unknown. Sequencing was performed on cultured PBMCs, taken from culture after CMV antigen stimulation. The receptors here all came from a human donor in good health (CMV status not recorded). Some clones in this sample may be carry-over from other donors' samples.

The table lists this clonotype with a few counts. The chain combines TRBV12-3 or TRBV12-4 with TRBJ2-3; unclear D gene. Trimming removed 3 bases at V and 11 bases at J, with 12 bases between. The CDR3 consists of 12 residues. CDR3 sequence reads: CASSFLTIGQYF. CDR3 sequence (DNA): TGTGCCAGCAGTTTCCTCACGATCGGGCAGTATTTT.

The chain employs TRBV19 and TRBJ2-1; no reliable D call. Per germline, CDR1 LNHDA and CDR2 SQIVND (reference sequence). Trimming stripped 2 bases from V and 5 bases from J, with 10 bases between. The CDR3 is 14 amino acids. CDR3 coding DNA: TGTGCCAGTAGTATATTTCACGAAAACAATGAGCAGTTCTTC. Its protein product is CASSIFHENNEQFF.

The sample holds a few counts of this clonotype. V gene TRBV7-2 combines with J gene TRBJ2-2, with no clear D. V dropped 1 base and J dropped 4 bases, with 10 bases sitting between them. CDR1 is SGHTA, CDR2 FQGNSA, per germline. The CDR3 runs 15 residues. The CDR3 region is CASSLEGPITGELFF. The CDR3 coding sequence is TGTGCCAGCAGCTTAGAAGGCCCCATCACCGGGGAGCTGTTTTTT.

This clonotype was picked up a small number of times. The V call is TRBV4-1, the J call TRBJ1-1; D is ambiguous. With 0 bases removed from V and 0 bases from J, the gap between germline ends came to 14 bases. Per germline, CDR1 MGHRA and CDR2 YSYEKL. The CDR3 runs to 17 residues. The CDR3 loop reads CASSQEGFPSMNTEAFF. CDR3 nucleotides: TGCGCCAGCAGCCAAGAAGGCTTCCCCAGTATGAACACTGAAGCTTTCTTT.

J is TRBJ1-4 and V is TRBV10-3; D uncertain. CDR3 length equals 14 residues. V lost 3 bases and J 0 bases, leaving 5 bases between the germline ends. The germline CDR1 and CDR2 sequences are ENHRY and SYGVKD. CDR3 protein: CAISDPATNEKLFF. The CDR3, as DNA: TGTGCCATCAGTGACCCTGCAACTAATGAAAAACTGTTTTTT.

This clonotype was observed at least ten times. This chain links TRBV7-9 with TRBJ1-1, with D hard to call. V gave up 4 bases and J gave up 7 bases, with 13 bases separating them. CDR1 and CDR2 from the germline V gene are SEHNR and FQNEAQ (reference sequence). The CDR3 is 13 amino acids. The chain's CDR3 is CASSSPVIIEAFF. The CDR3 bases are TGTGCCAGCAGCTCCCCGGTAATAATTGAAGCTTTCTTT. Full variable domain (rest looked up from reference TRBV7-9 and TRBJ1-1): DTGVSQNPRHKITKRGQNVTFRCDPISEHNRLYWYRQTLGQGPEFLTYFQNEAQLEKSRLLSDRFSAERPKGSFSTLEIQRTEQGDSAMYLCASSSPVIIEAFFGQGTRLTVV.

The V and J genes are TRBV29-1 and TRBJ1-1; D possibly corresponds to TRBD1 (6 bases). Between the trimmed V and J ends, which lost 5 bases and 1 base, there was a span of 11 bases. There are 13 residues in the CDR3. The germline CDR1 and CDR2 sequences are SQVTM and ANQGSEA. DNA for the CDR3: TGCAGCGTTCAGTTGGGGGCGAACACTGAAGCTTTCTTT. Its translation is CSVQLGANTEAFF.

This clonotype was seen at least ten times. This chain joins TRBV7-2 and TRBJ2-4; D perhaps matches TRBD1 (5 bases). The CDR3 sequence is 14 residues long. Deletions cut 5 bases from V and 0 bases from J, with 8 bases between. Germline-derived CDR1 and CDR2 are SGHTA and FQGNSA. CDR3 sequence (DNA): TGTGCCAGCAGCGCGACAGTAGCCAAAAACATTCAGTACTTC. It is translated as CASSATVAKNIQYF. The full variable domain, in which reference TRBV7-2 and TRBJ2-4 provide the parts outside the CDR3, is GAGVSQSPSNKVTEKGKDVELRCDPISGHTALYWYRQSLGQGLEFLIYFQGNSAPDKSGLPSDRFSAERTGGSVSTLTIQRTQQEDSAVYLCASSATVAKNIQYFGAGTRLSVL.

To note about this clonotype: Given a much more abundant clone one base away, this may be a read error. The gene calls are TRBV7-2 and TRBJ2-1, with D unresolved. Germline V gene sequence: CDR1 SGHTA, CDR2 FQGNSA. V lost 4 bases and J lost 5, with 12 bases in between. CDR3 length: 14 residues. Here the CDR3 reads CASSSPDQNNEQFF. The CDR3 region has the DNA TGTGCCAGCAGCTCGCCCGACCAAAACAATGAGCAGTTCTTC.

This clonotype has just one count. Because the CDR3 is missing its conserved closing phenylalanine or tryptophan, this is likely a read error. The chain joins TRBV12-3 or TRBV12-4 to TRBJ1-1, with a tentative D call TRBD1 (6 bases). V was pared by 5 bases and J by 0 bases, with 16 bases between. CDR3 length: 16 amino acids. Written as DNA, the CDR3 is TGTGCCAGCAGTCCCGGGACATCGATAATGAACACTGAAGCTTTCCTT. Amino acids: CASSPGTSIMNTEAFL.

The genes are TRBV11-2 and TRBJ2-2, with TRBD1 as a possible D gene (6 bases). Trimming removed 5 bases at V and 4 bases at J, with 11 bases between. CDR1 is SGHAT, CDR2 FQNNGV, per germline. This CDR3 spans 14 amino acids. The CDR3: CASSIRQATGELFF. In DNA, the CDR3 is TGTGCCAGCAGCATCCGACAGGCCACCGGGGAGCTGTTTTTT.

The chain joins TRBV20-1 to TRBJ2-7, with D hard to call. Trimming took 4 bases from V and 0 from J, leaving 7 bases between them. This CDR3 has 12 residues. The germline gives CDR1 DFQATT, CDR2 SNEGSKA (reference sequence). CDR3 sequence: CSAIGTSYEQYF. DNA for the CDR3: TGCAGTGCTATCGGCACCTCCTACGAGCAGTACTTC.

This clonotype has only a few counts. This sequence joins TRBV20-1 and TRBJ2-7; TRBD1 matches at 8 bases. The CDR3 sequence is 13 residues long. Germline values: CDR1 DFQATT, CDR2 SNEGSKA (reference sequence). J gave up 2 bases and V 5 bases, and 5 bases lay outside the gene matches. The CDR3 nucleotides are TGCAGTGCTTTAGGACAGGGCGCCTACGAGCAGTACTTC. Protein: CSALGQGAYEQYF.

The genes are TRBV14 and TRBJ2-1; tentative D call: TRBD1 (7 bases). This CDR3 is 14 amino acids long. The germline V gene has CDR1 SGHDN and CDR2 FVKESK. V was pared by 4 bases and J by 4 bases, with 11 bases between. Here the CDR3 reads CASSPPGGYNEQFF. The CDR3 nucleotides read TGTGCCAGCAGCCCCCCAGGGGGGTACAATGAGCAGTTCTTC.

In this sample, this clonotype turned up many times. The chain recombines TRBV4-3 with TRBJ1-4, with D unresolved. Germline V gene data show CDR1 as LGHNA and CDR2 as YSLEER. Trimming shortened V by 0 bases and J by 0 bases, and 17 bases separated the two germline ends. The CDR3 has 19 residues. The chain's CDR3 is CASSQDPPTLLATNEKLFF. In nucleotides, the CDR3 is TGCGCCAGCAGCCAAGACCCCCCGACCCTTCTAGCAACTAATGAAAAACTGTTTTTT.

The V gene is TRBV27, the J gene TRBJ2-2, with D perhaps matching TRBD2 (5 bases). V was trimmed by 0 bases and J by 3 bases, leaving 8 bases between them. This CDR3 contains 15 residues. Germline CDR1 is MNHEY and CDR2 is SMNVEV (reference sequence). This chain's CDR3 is CASSLSPRDTGELFF. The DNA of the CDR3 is TGTGCCAGCAGTTTATCGCCGCGGGACACCGGGGAGCTGTTTTTT.

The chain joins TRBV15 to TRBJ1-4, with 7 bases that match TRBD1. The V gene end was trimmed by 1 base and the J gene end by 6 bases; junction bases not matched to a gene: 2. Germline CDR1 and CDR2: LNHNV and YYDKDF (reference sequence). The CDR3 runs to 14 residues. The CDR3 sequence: CATSRGGGDEKLFF. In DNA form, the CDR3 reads TGTGCCACCAGCAGAGGAGGGGGCGATGAAAAACTGTTTTTT.

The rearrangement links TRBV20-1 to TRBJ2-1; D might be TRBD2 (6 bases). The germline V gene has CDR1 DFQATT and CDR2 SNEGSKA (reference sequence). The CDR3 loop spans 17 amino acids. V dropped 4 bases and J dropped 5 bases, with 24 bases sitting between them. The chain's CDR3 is CSATAIADALLNNEQFF. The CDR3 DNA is TGCAGTGCTACAGCCATAGCGGACGCGCTCCTTAACAATGAGCAGTTCTTC.

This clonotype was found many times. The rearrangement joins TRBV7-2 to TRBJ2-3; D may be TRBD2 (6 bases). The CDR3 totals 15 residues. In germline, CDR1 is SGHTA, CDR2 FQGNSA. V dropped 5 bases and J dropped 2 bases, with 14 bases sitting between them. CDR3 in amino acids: CASSRQEGHTDTQYF. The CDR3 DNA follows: TGTGCCAGCAGCCGCCAGGAGGGCCACACAGATACGCAGTATTTT. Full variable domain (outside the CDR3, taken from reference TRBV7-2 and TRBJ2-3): GAGVSQSPSNKVTEKGKDVELRCDPISGHTALYWYRQSLGQGLEFLIYFQGNSAPDKSGLPSDRFSAERTGGSVSTLTIQRTQQEDSAVYLCASSRQEGHTDTQYFGPGTRLTVL.